A single sample gave rise to the 25 T cell receptor beta chains below, sequenced in a study of cytomegalovirus exposure and HLA in healthy donors. PCR involved 60 Vbeta and 13 Jbeta primers. The protocol was immunoSEQ multiplex PCR, while the TCRdb copy is restricted to in-frame clones and leaves out a portion. The sample has a few hundred thousand clones; roughly 91% are singletons. Material for sequencing was PBMCs. These receptors came from a girl aged 2-10 years in good health and CMV-seronegative.

V is TRBV14 and J is TRBJ1-2; 9 nucleotides align to TRBD1. V lost 4 bases and J lost 1; bases outside the gene matches: 10. Germline lookup yields CDR1 SGHDN and CDR2 FVKESK. The CDR3 is made up of 17 amino acids. The CDR3 protein is CASSLWDRVFRNYGYTF. The CDR3 region has the DNA TGTGCCAGCAGCCTGTGGGACAGGGTTTTCCGTAACTATGGCTACACCTTC.

This chain uses TRBV30 with TRBJ2-5, with D possibly TRBD2 on 5 matching bases. The DNA end favors TRBJ2-7, so the J call may be wrong. The CDR3 extends over 13 amino acids. Germline CDR1 is GTSNPN and CDR2 is SVGIG (reference sequence). CDR3 sequence reads: CAWSVGGAYEQYF. CDR3 coding DNA: TGTGCCTGGAGTGTTGGAGGAGCCTACGAGCAGTACTTC.

This clone showed up just once. J is TRBJ1-2 and V is TRBV5-1; TRBD1 matches at 10 bases. Germline-derived CDR1 and CDR2 are SGHRS and YFSETQ. The CDR3 covers 17 residues. Losses at the gene ends were 1 base for V and 0 bases for J; bases not matched to a gene: 6. The CDR3 sequence: CASSLSGTGAANYGYTF. The DNA of the CDR3 is TGCGCCAGCAGCTTGTCCGGGACAGGGGCCGCTAACTATGGCTACACCTTC.

The chain links TRBV27 to TRBJ2-7, with TRBD1 as a possible D gene (5 bases). Germline values: CDR1 MNHEY, CDR2 SMNVEV (reference sequence). The CDR3 contains 13 residues. The germline V and J ends were trimmed by 3 bases and 0 bases, with 6 bases remaining between them. The CDR3 protein is CASSLQGSYEQYF. CDR3 coding DNA: TGTGCCAGCAGTTTGCAGGGCTCCTACGAGCAGTACTTC.

This clone showed up just once. The chain recombines TRBV5-8 with TRBJ1-5; D is perhaps TRBD1 (6 bases). The V end lost 0 bases, the J end lost 0 bases, and 10 bases lay between the germline ends. Per germline, CDR1 SGHTS and CDR2 YDEGEE. The CDR3 extends over 16 amino acids. CDR3 region: CASSLGTAVSNQPQHF. For the CDR3, the DNA is TGTGCCAGCAGCTTGGGGACAGCCGTTAGCAATCAGCCCCAGCATTTT.

This sequence joins TRBV9 and TRBJ2-3; the D gene is possibly TRBD2 (6 bases). Trimming removed 4 bases from V and 0 bases from J, with 12 bases in between. The germline gives CDR1 SGDLS, CDR2 YYNGEE. The CDR3 runs 15 residues. In DNA, the CDR3 is TGTGCCAGCAGCCCCGGGACTTCTAGCACAGATACGCAGTATTTT. This sequence encodes CASSPGTSSTDTQYF.

The V call is TRBV15, the J call TRBJ2-1; tentatively, D is TRBD1 (5 bases). The germline V gene encodes CDR1 LNHNV and CDR2 YYDKDF (reference sequence). CDR3 size: 14 residues. V was pared by 6 bases and J by 7 bases, with 16 bases between. The CDR3, as DNA: TGTGCCACCAGTCCCAGGGCAGTGGTGAATGAGCAGTTCTTC. It encodes CATSPRAVVNEQFF.

J is TRBJ2-3 and V is TRBV27, with 10 bases aligning to TRBD1. The CDR3 length is 19 residues. Losses at the gene ends were 5 bases for V and 3 bases for J; bases not matched to a gene: 17. Germline CDR1 reads MNHEY; CDR2 reads SMNVEV (reference sequence). The CDR3 DNA reads TGTGCCAGCAGTCCGAGCGCCAGACAGGGGGCCGTGGCGACAGATACGCAGTATTTT. Translation: CASSPSARQGAVATDTQYF.

This clone was detected once. V is TRBV11-3 and J is TRBJ2-1, with TRBD2 matching over 8 bases. CDR3 length: 15 amino acids. Germline V gives CDR1 SGHNT, CDR2 YENEEA. Germline trimming cut 5 bases from V and 5 bases from J; bases unmatched to any gene: 8. CDR3 DNA: TGTGCCAGCAGCCCTCGGGAGGGCCCTAACAATGAGCAGTTCTTC. Translation gives CASSPREGPNNEQFF.

The V gene is TRBV9, the J gene TRBJ2-1, with 7 bases identical to TRBD2. Trimming at V came to 3 bases and at J to 1 base, leaving 4 bases not matched to a gene. Germline CDR1 reads SGDLS; CDR2 reads YYNGEE. The CDR3 contains 15 residues. In DNA form, the CDR3 reads TGTGCCAGCAGCGCTGGGGGAGGGTCCTACAATGAGCAGTTCTTC. Translation: CASSAGGGSYNEQFF.

This chain links TRBV11-2 with TRBJ2-7; 12 bases line up with TRBD2. The CDR3 runs to 15 residues. Germline CDR1 SGHAT, CDR2 FQNNGV. V lost 2 bases to trimming and J lost 7 bases; unmatched junction nucleotides: 6. Written as DNA, the CDR3 is TGTGCCAGCAGCTTAAACGGACTAGCGGGATTAGAGCAGTACTTC. This sequence encodes CASSLNGLAGLEQYF.

The rearrangement uses TRBV6-5 and TRBJ1-5, with a weak D call TRBD1 (5 bases). CDR3 size: 15 residues. V lost 6 bases to trimming and J lost 0 bases, with 12 bases between them. CDR1 is MNHEY and CDR2 is SVGAGI in the germline V gene. The CDR3 loop is CASSPTVYSNQPQHF. The DNA for the CDR3 is TGTGCCAGCAGCCCGACAGTTTATAGCAATCAGCCCCAGCATTTT.

V gene TRBV5-1 combines with J gene TRBJ2-7, with D unclear. V was cut by 2 bases and J by 5 bases, with 11 bases left in between. The CDR3 covers 13 residues. CDR1 is SGHRS, CDR2 YFSETQ, per germline. DNA for the CDR3: TGCGCCAGCAGCTTCGAGGTCCCCCACGAGCAGTACTTC. This translates into CASSFEVPHEQYF.

This clone was found once. The rearrangement links TRBV19 to TRBJ2-5, with 7 bases identical to TRBD2. The J call may be mistaken, given a closer DNA end match to TRBJ2-7. CDR3 length: 15 amino acids. CDR1 is LNHDA, CDR2 SQIVND, per germline (reference sequence). CDR3 DNA sequence: TGTGCCACTAAGACCCAGGCTAGCGGAAGTTACGAGCAGTACTTC. Protein sequence: CATKTQASGSYEQYF.

The chain carries TRBV11-3 and TRBJ2-1; 11 nucleotides match TRBD2. The CDR3 length is 15 residues. J was trimmed by 8 bases and V by 3 bases; bases with no gene match: 6. Per germline, CDR1 SGHNT and CDR2 YENEEA. In DNA, the CDR3 is TGTGCCAGCAGCTTGAGCACTAGCGGGAGCGATGAGCAGTTCTTC. It codes for CASSLSTSGSDEQFF. Together with reference TRBV11-3 and TRBJ2-1, the CDR3 gives the full variable domain: EAGVVQSPRYKIIEKKQPVAFWCNPISGHNTLYWYLQNLGQGPELLIRYENEEAVDDSQLPKDRFSAERLKGVDSTLKIQPAELGDSAVYLCASSLSTSGSDEQFFGPGTRLTVL.

This sequence joins TRBV19 and TRBJ2-2; 12 nucleotides agree with TRBD2. This CDR3 spans 15 amino acids. Trimming cost V 6 bases and J 7 bases; bases outside gene matches: 6. Germline CDR1 reads LNHDA; CDR2 reads SQIVND (reference sequence). This CDR3 reads CASRLTSGGYGELFF. The CDR3 nucleotides are TGTGCCAGTAGGCTGACTAGCGGGGGTTACGGGGAGCTGTTTTTT.

The rearrangement links TRBV2 to TRBJ1-1; D is ambiguous. V lost 8 bases to trimming and J lost 5 bases, with 12 bases between them. The CDR3 loop spans 12 amino acids. Germline V CDR1 and CDR2: SNHLY, FYNNEI. CDR3 in amino acids: CASSWEGTEAFF. The CDR3 DNA sequence: TGTGCCAGCTCCTGGGAGGGAACTGAAGCTTTCTTT.

This sequence joins TRBV5-4 and TRBJ2-6, with D possibly TRBD1 on 6 matching bases. With 6 bases removed from V and 3 bases from J, the gap between germline ends came to 13 bases. From germline, CDR1 is SGHNT and CDR2 YYREEE (reference sequence). The CDR3 runs 15 residues. The DNA for the CDR3 is TGTGCCAGCAAAAACGGGACATATGGGGCCAACGTCCTGACTTTC. Translation gives CASKNGTYGANVLTF.

This rearrangement joins TRBV2 to TRBJ2-7; 8 bases fit TRBD2. V dropped 6 bases and J dropped 2; count of bases not matched to a gene: 12. CDR1 and CDR2 (germline): SNHLY, FYNNEI. The CDR3 runs to 16 residues. CDR3 DNA: TGTGCCAGCAGCCTGGGGGCGGGAGGCCCCACCTACGAGCAGTACTTC. Translation gives CASSLGAGGPTYEQYF.

The chain combines TRBV5-1 with TRBJ1-2, with 10 bases identical to TRBD1. Germline CDR1 and CDR2: SGHRS and YFSETQ. V dropped 5 bases and J dropped 3; count of bases not matched to a gene: 4. This CDR3 has 14 residues. DNA of the CDR3: TGCGCCAGCAGGACAGGACAGGGGGACTATGGCTACACCTTC. This sequence encodes CASRTGQGDYGYTF.

The V and J genes are TRBV6-5 and TRBJ1-1, with a tentative D call TRBD1 (6 bases). Germline loops: CDR1 MNHEY, CDR2 SVGAGI. The CDR3 loop spans 14 amino acids. V lost 5 bases and J lost 3, with 13 bases in between. The CDR3 sequence is CASSQQGGYTEAFF. The DNA for the CDR3 is TGTGCCAGCAGTCAACAGGGCGGGTACACTGAAGCTTTCTTT.

A remark on this clone: Additional DNA sequences in this sample encode the identical CDR3. V is TRBV5-5 and J is TRBJ2-7, with TRBD1 matching over 9 bases. The CDR3 is 14 residues long. The junction had 5 bases not matched to a gene; V was cut back by 4 bases and J by 3 bases. CDR1 SGHKS and CDR2 YYEKEE come from the germline V gene (reference sequence). The CDR3, as DNA: TGTGCCAGCAGCCTGGGACAGGGCGACTACGAGCAGTACTTC. This translates into CASSLGQGDYEQYF.

This clone was seen just once. The chain couples TRBV25-1 to TRBJ2-1, with 11 bases aligning to TRBD2. The CDR3 covers 13 residues. Germline CDR1 reads MGHDK; CDR2 reads SYGVNS. Trimming cost V 5 bases and J 10 bases; bases outside gene matches: 4. For the CDR3, the DNA is TGTGCCAGCAGTAAATTAGCGGGAGGGGAGCAGTTCTTC. Translated: CASSKLAGGEQFF.

V and J are TRBV28 and TRBJ1-1, with D possibly TRBD1 on 5 matching bases. The CDR3 contains 15 residues. Trimming cost V 5 bases and J 6 bases, with 19 bases left between them. The germline gives CDR1 MDHEN, CDR2 SYDVKM. CDR3 bases: TGTGCCAGCAGTCCCACCTGGGGGGGGAGCGCTGAAGCTTTCTTT. This encodes CASSPTWGGSAEAFF.

V and J are TRBV7-9 and TRBJ1-4; 9 bases line up with TRBD1. This CDR3 has 14 amino acids. V trimming: 5 bases; J trimming: 8 bases; junction bases outside the gene matches: 6. Germline lookup yields CDR1 SEHNR and CDR2 FQNEAQ (reference sequence). Here the CDR3 reads CASSPGTGYEKLFF. The CDR3 DNA is TGTGCCAGCAGCCCGGGGACAGGGTACGAAAAACTGTTTTTT.